This T cell receptor (beta chain) emerged from a study of cytomegalovirus exposure and HLA in healthy donors. Overall study: Of the donors genotyped, approximately 400 in all, 75% to 85% fell in the Caucasian-associated ancestry cluster. Overall study findings and caveats: Only CMV serostatus was available as immune exposure information. Links to common viral pathogens appeared, in a later analysis, for several of the most significant clusters. Cytomegalovirus association was listed for about 170 TCR beta chains.

The primer mix had 60 Vbeta and 13 Jbeta primers. TCRdb's copy holds only in-frame clones and misses some; the assay was immunoSEQ multiplex PCR. This sample yields about 120,000 clones, of which over 70% are seen a single time; roughly 1.5% belongs to the top ten. V gave up 1 base and J gave up 8 bases, with 12 bases separating them. The CDR3 has 14 residues. The V gene's germline CDR1 is SGDLS and CDR2 YYNGEE. Turning to this clone: Its cognate antigen is unknown.

V is TRBV9 and J is TRBJ1-4, with a tentative D call TRBD1 (5 bases). The sequenced sample consisted of PBMCs. This TCR was recovered from a woman aged 18-29 years in good health and CMV-seronegative. The CDR3: CASSVNSGGEKLFF. The CDR3 DNA reads TGTGCCAGCAGCGTAAATAGTGGGGGGGAAAAACTGTTTTTT.